The 30 T cell receptor beta chains listed next were all sequenced from one sample in a study of blood T cell repertoires in COVID-19. Only in-frame clones appear in the TCRdb table, and some are missing; sequencing was by immunoSEQ multiplex PCR. Of 250,000 to 300,000 clones in the sample, around 88% were seen once. Sequencing was carried out using peripheral blood. These receptors were taken from a woman aged 30 to 39 who had recovered from COVID-19.

The chain links TRBV18 to TRBJ1-1, with D possibly being TRBD1 (5 bases). Deletions cut 5 bases from V and 1 base from J, with 8 bases between. Per germline, CDR1 KGHSH and CDR2 LQKENI. This CDR3 is built from 13 residues. DNA for the CDR3: TGTGCCAGCTCAACAGGTAGGAACACTGAAGCTTTCTTT. Translating it yields CASSTGRNTEAFF. Drawing the rest from reference TRBV18 and TRBJ1-1, the complete variable domain is NAGVMQNPRHLVRRRGQEARLRCSPMKGHSHVYWYRQLPEEGLKFMVYLQKENIIDESGMPKERFSAEFPKEGPSILRIQQVVRGDSAAYFCASSTGRNTEAFFGQGTRLTVV.

V usage is TRBV6-1 and J usage is TRBJ2-7, with D possibly being TRBD2 (6 bases). Trimming stripped 1 base from V and 3 bases from J, with 22 bases between. CDR3 length: 18 residues. CDR1 is MNHNS, CDR2 SASEGT, per germline. The CDR3 here is CASSEGGTPLSEDYEQYF. In DNA, the CDR3 is TGTGCCAGCAGTGAAGGCGGGACCCCTTTATCGGAAGACTACGAGCAGTACTTC.

The V and J genes are TRBV12-3 or TRBV12-4 and TRBJ2-7; 7 positions agree with TRBD1. The CDR3 runs to 13 residues. Germline trimming cut 6 bases from V and 2 bases from J; bases unmatched to any gene: 4. CDR3 region: CASSWTGTYEQYF. The CDR3 DNA is TGTGCCAGCAGCTGGACAGGAACCTACGAGCAGTACTTC.

The chain combines TRBV18 with TRBJ2-1; 7 nucleotides align to TRBD2. The CDR3 loop spans 14 amino acids. Germline CDR1 reads KGHSH; CDR2 reads LQKENI. Losses at the gene ends were 7 bases for V and 2 bases for J; bases not matched to a gene: 5. CDR3 DNA: TGTGCCAGCTGTACCGGGACTACCTACAATGAGCAGTTCTTC. Translation: CASCTGTTYNEQFF.

In this sample, this clone turned up once. This sequence joins TRBV6-5 and TRBJ1-1; D is unclear. Trimming removed 6 bases from V and 0 bases from J, with 8 bases in between. The CDR3 runs 13 residues. The germline V gene encodes CDR1 MNHEY and CDR2 SVGAGI. The CDR3 reads CASSPDLNTEAFF. For the CDR3, the DNA is TGTGCCAGCAGCCCGGACTTGAACACTGAAGCTTTCTTT.

The CDR3 DNA follows: TGCGCCAGCAGCCTGGACAGGGGTGGTTCACCCCTCCACTTT. Amino acids: CASSLDRGGSPLHF. The gene calls are TRBV5-1 and TRBJ1-6; 9 bases line up with TRBD1. Germline V gene sequence: CDR1 SGHRS, CDR2 YFSETQ. CDR3 size: 14 residues. J was trimmed by 9 bases and V by 4 bases; bases with no gene match: 5. The variable domain in full, with the rest retrieved from reference TRBV5-1 and TRBJ1-6, is KAGVTQTPRYLIKTRGQQVTLSCSPISGHRSVSWYQQTPGQGLQFLFEYFSETQRNKGNFPGRFSGRQFSNSRSEMNVSTLELGDSALYLCASSLDRGGSPLHFGNGTRLTVT.

The chain carries TRBV7-9 and TRBJ2-2, with D perhaps TRBD2 (6 bases). The CDR3 sequence is 15 residues long. V dropped 5 bases and J dropped 3 bases, with 13 bases sitting between them. Germline V gene sequence: CDR1 SEHNR, CDR2 FQNEAQ (reference sequence). CDR3 nucleotides: TGTGCCAGCAGCCCCCCGGGACTCCACACCGGGGAGCTGTTTTTT. Translated, it gives CASSPPGLHTGELFF.

This rearrangement joins TRBV6-6 to TRBJ1-2; D call uncertain. CDR1 MNHNY and CDR2 SVGAGI come from the germline V gene (reference sequence). The CDR3 covers 16 residues. Trimming stripped 6 bases from V and 6 bases from J, with 23 bases between. CDR3 region: CASSPPSTGESDGYTF. The CDR3, as DNA: TGTGCCAGCAGCCCCCCCTCGACCGGGGAGAGCGATGGCTACACCTTC.

This chain uses TRBV6-5 with TRBJ1-2, with no clear D. The germline V gene encodes CDR1 MNHEY and CDR2 SVGAGI. V was pared by 0 bases and J by 5 bases, with 10 bases between. This CDR3 spans 14 amino acids. CDR3 coding DNA: TGTGCCAGCAGTTACTCTCCGGAGGAATATGGCTACACCTTC. It is translated as CASSYSPEEYGYTF.

The V gene is TRBV7-3, the J gene TRBJ2-5, with a possible D match to TRBD1 (6 bases). Germline values: CDR1 SGHTA, CDR2 FQGTGA. This CDR3 is 14 amino acids long. Trimming removed 5 bases at V and 4 bases at J, with 14 bases between. CDR3 amino acids: CASSPQGLGETQYF. The CDR3 DNA is TGTGCCAGCAGCCCCCAGGGGCTCGGAGAGACCCAGTACTTC.

This chain uses TRBV10-1 with TRBJ1-1, with TRBD1 matching over 7 bases. The length of the CDR3 is 14 residues. Germline V CDR1 and CDR2: WNHNN, SYGVQD (reference sequence). Trimming cost V 7 bases and J 0 bases; bases outside gene matches: 5. Here the CDR3 DNA reads TGCGCCAGCATCGGACAGGTAATGAACACTGAAGCTTTCTTT. Translated, it gives CASIGQVMNTEAFF.

The J gene is TRBJ2-7, the V gene TRBV11-3, with 7 bases lining up with TRBD2. The CDR3 is 14 amino acids. Germline lookup yields CDR1 SGHNT and CDR2 YENEEA. With V trimmed by 3 bases and J by 4 bases, 6 bases remained unmatched. The CDR3 reads CASSFAAGEYEQYF. CDR3 in DNA: TGTGCCAGCAGCTTTGCGGCGGGGGAATACGAGCAGTACTTC.

For this clone: The same CDR3 arises from other DNA sequences in this sample as well. The rearrangement links TRBV18 to TRBJ1-1; D not resolved. There are 15 residues in the CDR3. Trimming removed 3 bases from V and 4 bases from J, with 15 bases in between. Germline CDR1 and CDR2: KGHSH and LQKENI. CDR3 DNA: TGTGCCAGCTCACCTTTATCGGGAGTTGGCACTGAAGCTTTCTTT. It is translated as CASSPLSGVGTEAFF.

Only one count was recorded for this clone. Other DNA sequences from this sample encode an identical CDR3 as well. The V and J genes are TRBV18 and TRBJ2-3; 9 bases are a match to TRBD1. This CDR3 contains 15 residues. Looked up from germline, CDR1 is KGHSH and CDR2 is LQKENI. The J segment lost 0 bases and the V segment lost 2 bases, leaving 0 bases of the junction unmatched. The CDR3 is CASSPGQGSTDTQYF. The DNA for the CDR3 is TGTGCCAGCTCACCAGGACAGGGGAGCACAGATACGCAGTATTTT.

This sequence joins TRBV6-1 and TRBJ2-3; 7 positions agree with TRBD2. Germline CDR1 and CDR2: MNHNS and SASEGT. The CDR3 covers 16 residues. Trimming cost V 2 bases and J 4 bases; bases outside gene matches: 9. The CDR3 DNA reads TGTGCCAGCAGTGAAAGATGGGGGGGAGGGGCAGATACGCAGTATTTT. Translating gives CASSERWGGGADTQYF.

The gene calls are TRBV6-5 and TRBJ1-1, with D hard to call. The CDR3 extends over 15 amino acids. Per the germline V gene, CDR1 is MNHEY and CDR2 is SVGAGI. Trimming left V 2 bases short and J 11 bases short, with 21 bases between. The CDR3: CASSYLGIDHVGAFF. The CDR3 coding sequence is TGTGCCAGCAGTTACCTTGGCATCGACCACGTCGGGGCTTTCTTT.

The chain couples TRBV15 to TRBJ1-5; D is perhaps TRBD1 (5 bases). Germline CDR1 is LNHNV and CDR2 is YYDKDF (reference sequence). The CDR3 is made up of 15 amino acids. V lost 1 base to trimming and J lost 2 bases, with 9 bases between them. Here the CDR3 reads CATSRVLTGNQPQHF. The CDR3 coding sequence is TGTGCCACCAGCAGAGTGTTGACAGGCAATCAGCCCCAGCATTTT.

The CDR3 DNA is TGTGCCACCAGCAGAGATCGGCCGGGACTAGTCCAAAGAGATACGCAGTATTTT. This translates into CATSRDRPGLVQRDTQYF. The chain recombines TRBV15 with TRBJ2-3; 8 nucleotides agree with TRBD2. Trimming at V came to 0 bases and at J to 5 bases, leaving 13 bases not matched to a gene. This CDR3 contains 18 residues. Looked up from germline, CDR1 is LNHNV and CDR2 is YYDKDF (reference sequence).

The V gene is TRBV5-1, the J gene TRBJ2-1; D ambiguous. The CDR3 consists of 12 residues. CDR1 and CDR2 (germline): SGHRS, YFSETQ. V was cut by 0 bases and J by 9 bases, with 7 bases left in between. CDR3 sequence reads: CASSLDESEQFF. The CDR3 DNA reads TGCGCCAGCAGCTTGGACGAGAGTGAGCAGTTCTTC. Using reference TRBV5-1 and TRBJ2-1 for the parts outside the CDR3, the full variable domain is KAGVTQTPRYLIKTRGQQVTLSCSPISGHRSVSWYQQTPGQGLQFLFEYFSETQRNKGNFPGRFSGRQFSNSRSEMNVSTLELGDSALYLCASSLDESEQFFGPGTRLTVL.

This clone was seen a few times. The chain employs TRBV7-8 and TRBJ1-6; tentative D call: TRBD1 (6 bases). The germline V gene encodes CDR1 SGHVS and CDR2 FQNEAQ. Trimming removed 5 bases at V and 7 bases at J, with 18 bases between. This CDR3 comprises 16 residues. CDR3 sequence (DNA): TGTGCCAGCAGCGTCGTGGGGGCCCGTTCAAATTCACCCCTCCACTTT. Amino acids: CASSVVGARSNSPLHF.

The genes are TRBV4-3 and TRBJ2-5; 8 bases map to TRBD2. This CDR3 has 16 residues. J lost 4 bases, V lost 2 bases, and 9 bases had no gene match. Germline V gene data show CDR1 as LGHNA and CDR2 as YSLEER. The CDR3 sequence: CASSQSSAGGGETQYF. CDR3 nucleotides: TGCGCCAGCAGCCAAAGTAGCGCGGGGGGCGGAGAGACCCAGTACTTC.

The CDR3 spells CASSISAGLAGANTGELFF. CDR3 DNA: TGTGCCAGTAGTATATCGGCGGGTTTAGCGGGGGCCAACACCGGGGAGCTGTTTTTT. The chain recombines TRBV19 with TRBJ2-2; 9 bases map to TRBD2. The V gene end was trimmed by 2 bases and the J gene end by 2 bases; junction bases not matched to a gene: 12. Germline CDR1 reads LNHDA; CDR2 reads SQIVND (reference sequence). This CDR3 region has 19 residues.

The chain is built from TRBV11-2 and TRBJ2-3; 14 bases line up with TRBD2. J was trimmed by 5 bases and V by 4 bases; bases with no gene match: 2. Germline V lookup: CDR1 SGHAT, CDR2 FQNNGV. CDR3 length: 15 residues. The CDR3 sequence is CASSSGTSGGDTQYF. CDR3 DNA: TGTGCCAGCAGCTCCGGGACTAGCGGGGGAGATACGCAGTATTTT.

The J gene is TRBJ1-1, the V gene TRBV5-1; 7 nucleotides align to TRBD1. The CDR3 covers 14 residues. Looked up from germline, CDR1 is SGHRS and CDR2 is YFSETQ. Unmatched junction bases numbered 8, after V lost 7 bases and J lost 2 bases. CDR3 protein: CASASGTVNTEAFF. The CDR3 coding sequence is TGCGCCAGCGCCTCCGGGACAGTCAACACTGAAGCTTTCTTT.

The J gene is TRBJ2-7, the V gene TRBV10-3; D is unclear. CDR1 and CDR2 from the germline V gene are ENHRY and SYGVKD. The V gene lost 5 bases and the J gene lost 5 bases, with 7 bases spanning the gap. CDR3 length: 11 residues. CDR3 DNA: TGTGCCATCAGTCACAGTAACGAGCAGTACTTC. It codes for CAISHSNEQYF.

J is TRBJ2-1 and V is TRBV5-8, with TRBD1 matching over 7 bases. The CDR3 length is 15 residues. V was clipped by 4 bases and J by 3 bases; unmatched bases: 7. The germline V gene encodes CDR1 SGHTS and CDR2 YDEGEE. For the CDR3, the DNA is TGTGCCAGCAGCAAAACAGGGGACCTCTACAATGAGCAGTTCTTC. Its protein product is CASSKTGDLYNEQFF.

The V call is TRBV14, the J call TRBJ2-7; D ambiguous. The CDR3 covers 14 residues. Trimming took 0 bases from V and 1 from J, leaving 7 bases between them. CDR1 and CDR2 from the germline V gene are SGHDN and FVKESK. The CDR3 loop is CASSQEILSYEQYF. As DNA, the CDR3 is TGTGCCAGCAGCCAAGAAATATTATCCTACGAGCAGTACTTC.

V usage is TRBV5-1 and J usage is TRBJ2-1, with a possible D match to TRBD1 (6 bases). Trimming removed 0 bases from V and 7 bases from J, with 8 bases in between. The CDR3 consists of 13 residues. Germline CDR1 SGHRS, CDR2 YFSETQ. CDR3 DNA: TGCGCCAGCAGCTTGGAAGGGGGAAATGAGCAGTTCTTC. Its translation is CASSLEGGNEQFF.

This rearrangement joins TRBV24-1 to TRBJ2-5; D is perhaps TRBD2 (5 bases). Germline V gene lookup returns CDR1 KGHDR and CDR2 SFDVKD. CDR3 length: 15 amino acids. The V and J ends lost 4 bases and 1 base respectively, with 12 bases between them. CDR3 loop: CATSEPRDFQETQYF. DNA of the CDR3: TGTGCCACCAGTGAGCCCCGGGATTTCCAAGAGACCCAGTACTTC.

This chain joins TRBV10-3 and TRBJ1-3; the match to TRBD1 covers 11 bases. The V gene end was trimmed by 5 bases and the J gene end by 4 bases; junction bases not matched to a gene: 10. The CDR3 covers 17 residues. Germline CDR1 is ENHRY and CDR2 is SYGVKD. CDR3 in DNA: TGTGCCATCAGTCAACCCGGACAGGGGGCAGGGGGAAACACCATATATTTT. Protein sequence: CAISQPGQGAGGNTIYF.